These 18 T cell receptor beta chains were sequenced from one sample in a study of T cell repertoires in aging, cancer and after chemotherapy. Peripheral blood genomic DNA, not sorted cells or RNA, was the template. TRB rearrangements spanning V, D and J were amplified using mixed TRB-A/B primers. TCRdb fed the multiplex PCR reads into MiXCR, producing one record per CDR3 protein. Of about 1,700 distinct CDR3 sequences listed, approximately 60% are singletons. Sequencing was done on a sample of blood. Receptors originate from a human donor with a solid tumor.

This clonotype was observed once. The chain uses TRBV27 and TRBJ1-2, with 7 bases aligning to TRBD1. This CDR3 has 14 residues. The germline V gene has CDR1 MNHEY and CDR2 SMNVEV (reference sequence). V lost 3 bases, J lost 4 bases, and 5 bases stayed unmatched. The CDR3 reads CASSFGGTAYGYTF. For the CDR3, the DNA is TGTGCCAGCAGTTTTGGTGGGACAGCCTATGGCTACACCTTC.

This rearrangement joins TRBV19 to TRBJ1-4; D is ambiguous. V dropped 3 bases and J dropped 4 bases, with 9 bases sitting between them. CDR3 size: 14 residues. Per germline, CDR1 LNHDA and CDR2 SQIVND (reference sequence). The CDR3 DNA is TGTGCCAGTAGTATCGGACGGAGTAATGAAAAACTGTTTTTT. It is translated as CASSIGRSNEKLFF.

This rearrangement joins TRBV29-1 to TRBJ1-4; D remains unclear. CDR1 SQVTM and CDR2 ANQGSEA come from the germline V gene. The CDR3 loop spans 13 amino acids. Trimming removed 2 bases at V and 5 bases at J, with 9 bases between. CDR3 in amino acids: CSVEPIGNEKLFF. The CDR3 DNA follows: TGCAGCGTTGAACCTATAGGGAATGAAAAACTGTTTTTT.

The V gene is TRBV20-1, the J gene TRBJ1-5, with 9 bases fitting TRBD1. J gave up 3 bases and V 0 bases, and 6 bases lay outside the gene matches. Germline values: CDR1 DFQATT, CDR2 SNEGSKA (reference sequence). The CDR3 has 16 amino acids. This CDR3 is CSARDGHRGHNQPQHF. The CDR3 DNA is TGCAGTGCTAGAGATGGCCACAGGGGGCACAATCAGCCCCAGCATTTT.

V and J are TRBV19 and TRBJ2-1; 8 bases fit TRBD2. Germline assignment: CDR1 LNHDA and CDR2 SQIVND (reference sequence). The CDR3 runs to 15 residues. V dropped 0 bases and J dropped 4; count of bases not matched to a gene: 2. The CDR3 nucleotides are TGTGCCAGTAGTATAGAAGCGGGAGATTACAATGAGCAGTTCTTC. It specifies CASSIEAGDYNEQFF.

The chain recombines TRBV6-5 with TRBJ1-1; D is undetermined. V was shortened by 5 bases and J by 2 bases, with 9 bases between the two germline ends. The germline gives CDR1 MNHEY, CDR2 SVGAGI. The CDR3 runs to 13 residues. CDR3 DNA: TGTGCCAGCAGTCGGCCGGATAACACTGAAGCTTTCTTT. Residues: CASSRPDNTEAFF.

The rearrangement uses TRBV28 and TRBJ2-3; no clear D. Deletions cut 1 base from V and 4 bases from J, with 9 bases between. The V gene's germline CDR1 is MDHEN and CDR2 SYDVKM. The CDR3 length is 14 residues. In DNA form, the CDR3 reads TGTGCCAGCAGTTTATTTCCGGGTTCAGATACGCAGTATTTT. Translating it yields CASSLFPGSDTQYF.

The sample holds a few counts of this clonotype. The V gene is TRBV30, the J gene TRBJ1-1, with D possibly matching TRBD1 (5 bases). The germline V and J ends were trimmed by 1 base and 4 bases, with 16 bases remaining between them. Germline assignment: CDR1 GTSNPN and CDR2 SVGIG (reference sequence). The CDR3 is 15 residues long. The CDR3 here is CAWSGMGVRGTEAFF. The CDR3 DNA follows: TGTGCCTGGAGTGGTATGGGGGTTCGGGGCACTGAAGCTTTCTTT.

This rearrangement joins TRBV27 to TRBJ2-7; D unresolved. In germline, CDR1 is MNHEY, CDR2 SMNVEV (reference sequence). This CDR3 has 14 amino acids. Trimming removed 2 bases from V and 7 bases from J, with 15 bases in between. The CDR3 DNA reads as TGTGCCAGCAGTTTAGCAAGTTCTTTGAAGGAGCAGTACTTC. This sequence encodes CASSLASSLKEQYF.

This clonotype was counted only a few times. The junction does not match germline at one end; this may be a read error. The gene calls are TRBV6-5 and TRBJ1-1, with TRBD1 matching 8 bases. CDR1 and CDR2 (germline): MNHEY, SVGAGI. CDR3 length equals 13 residues. CDR3 amino acids: CASRRTGNSEAFF. CDR3 coding DNA: TGTGCCAGCAGAAGGACAGGGAACTCTGAAGCTTTCTTT.

In DNA form, the CDR3 reads TGCAGTGCTTTGGACAGGGGGAATTCACCCCTCCACTTT. Encoded protein: CSALDRGNSPLHF. The gene calls are TRBV20-1 and TRBJ1-6, with TRBD1 matching over 10 bases. The CDR3 has 13 amino acids. CDR1 and CDR2 (germline): DFQATT, SNEGSKA (reference sequence). Unmatched junction bases numbered 2, after V lost 5 bases and J lost 7 bases.

The chain carries TRBV27 and TRBJ2-3, with TRBD1 matching 8 bases. The germline V gene encodes CDR1 MNHEY and CDR2 SMNVEV (reference sequence). Trimming at V came to 5 bases and at J to 1 base, leaving 8 bases not matched to a gene. This CDR3 spans 16 amino acids. This CDR3 is CASSPNPGQGTDTQYF. DNA for the CDR3: TGTGCCAGCAGTCCAAATCCGGGACAGGGCACAGATACGCAGTATTTT.

The chain carries TRBV27 and TRBJ2-2; D perhaps matches TRBD2 (5 bases). V lost 7 bases and J lost 1, with 16 bases in between. CDR1 MNHEY and CDR2 SMNVEV come from the germline V gene (reference sequence). The CDR3 length is 16 residues. The CDR3 coding sequence is TGTGCCAGCAACTCCCTAACGGGGAGGAACACCGGGGAGCTGTTTTTT. Protein product: CASNSLTGRNTGELFF.

The rearrangement joins TRBV20-1 to TRBJ2-7; the D is unclear. The CDR3 is 14 amino acids. The V and J ends lost 3 bases and 3 bases respectively, with 15 bases between them. Germline V gene lookup returns CDR1 DFQATT and CDR2 SNEGSKA (reference sequence). CDR3 sequence: CSARAATTNYEQYF. CDR3 coding DNA: TGCAGTGCTAGGGCGGCTACGACGAACTACGAGCAGTACTTC.

This clonotype was recorded a few times. This sequence joins TRBV30 and TRBJ1-2; no reliable D call. CDR1 GTSNPN and CDR2 SVGIG come from the germline V gene (reference sequence). With 4 bases removed from V and 2 bases from J, the gap between germline ends came to 11 bases. The CDR3 runs 13 residues. The CDR3 is CAWTGRTNYGYTF. For the CDR3, the DNA is TGTGCCTGGACAGGTCGAACAAACTATGGCTACACCTTC.

V is TRBV6-5 and J is TRBJ1-1; D unresolved. Looked up from germline, CDR1 is MNHEY and CDR2 is SVGAGI. CDR3 length: 15 residues. Trimming left V 6 bases short and J 0 bases short, with 14 bases between. The CDR3 loop is CASSQDGRVNTEAFF. CDR3 DNA sequence: TGTGCCAGCAGCCAGGACGGGAGAGTGAACACTGAAGCTTTCTTT.

The chain carries TRBV28 and TRBJ2-3, with unresolved D. The ends were cut back, 3 bases at V and 3 bases at J, with 4 bases in the middle. The CDR3 has 12 residues. The germline V gene has CDR1 MDHEN and CDR2 SYDVKM. CDR3 amino acids: CASSLGTDTQYF. DNA of the CDR3: TGTGCCAGCAGTTTGGGGACAGATACGCAGTATTTT.

The DNA for the CDR3 is TGCAGCGTTGAAGGGCGCGGGGGCGGGAGGGGCTACACCTTC. Translating gives CSVEGRGGGRGYTF. V and J are TRBV29-1 and TRBJ1-2; D may be TRBD1 (6 bases). The V and J ends lost 1 base and 8 bases respectively, with 17 bases between them. The CDR3 runs to 14 residues. Per the germline V gene, CDR1 is SQVTM and CDR2 is ANQGSEA.